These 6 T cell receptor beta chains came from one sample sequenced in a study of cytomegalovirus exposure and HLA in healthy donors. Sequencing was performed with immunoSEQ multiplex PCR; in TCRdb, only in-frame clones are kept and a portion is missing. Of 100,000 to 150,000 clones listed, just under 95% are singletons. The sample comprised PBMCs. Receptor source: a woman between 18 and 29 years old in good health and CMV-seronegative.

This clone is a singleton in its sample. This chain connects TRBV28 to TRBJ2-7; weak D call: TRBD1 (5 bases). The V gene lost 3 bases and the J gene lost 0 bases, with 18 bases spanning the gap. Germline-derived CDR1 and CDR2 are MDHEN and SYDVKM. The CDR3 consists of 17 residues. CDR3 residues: CASSFAQATTLSYEQYF. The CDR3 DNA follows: TGTGCCAGCAGTTTTGCACAGGCAACTACCCTCTCCTACGAGCAGTACTTC.

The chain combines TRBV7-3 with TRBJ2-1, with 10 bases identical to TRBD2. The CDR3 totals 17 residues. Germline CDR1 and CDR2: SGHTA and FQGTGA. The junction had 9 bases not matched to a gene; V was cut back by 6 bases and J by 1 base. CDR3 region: CASSPGALAGSYNEQFF. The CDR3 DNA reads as TGTGCCAGCAGTCCCGGGGCACTAGCGGGGTCCTACAATGAGCAGTTCTTC.

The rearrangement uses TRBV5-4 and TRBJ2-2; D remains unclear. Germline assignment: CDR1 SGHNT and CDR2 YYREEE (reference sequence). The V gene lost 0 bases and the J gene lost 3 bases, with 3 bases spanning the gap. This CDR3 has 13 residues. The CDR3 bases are TGTGCCAGCAGCTTGGCCGACACCGGGGAGCTGTTTTTT. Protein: CASSLADTGELFF.

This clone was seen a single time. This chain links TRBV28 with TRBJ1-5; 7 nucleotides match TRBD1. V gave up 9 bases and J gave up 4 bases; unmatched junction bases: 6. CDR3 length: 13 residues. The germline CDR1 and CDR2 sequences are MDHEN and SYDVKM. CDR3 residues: CASRTGANQPQHF. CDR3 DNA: TGTGCCAGTCGAACAGGGGCTAATCAGCCCCAGCATTTT.

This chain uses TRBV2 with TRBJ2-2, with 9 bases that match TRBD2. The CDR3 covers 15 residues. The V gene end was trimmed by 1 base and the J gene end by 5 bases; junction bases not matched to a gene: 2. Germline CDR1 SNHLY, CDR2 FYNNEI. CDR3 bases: TGTGCCAGCAGTGAAGGCCTAGCGGGAACCGGGGAGCTGTTTTTT. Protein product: CASSEGLAGTGELFF.

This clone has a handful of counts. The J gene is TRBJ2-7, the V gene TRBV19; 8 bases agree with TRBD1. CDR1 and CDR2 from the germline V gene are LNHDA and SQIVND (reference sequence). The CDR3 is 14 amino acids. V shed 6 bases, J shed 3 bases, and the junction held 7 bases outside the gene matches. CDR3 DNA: TGTGCCAGTAGGCACGGACAGGGCCACTACGAGCAGTACTTC. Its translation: CASRHGQGHYEQYF.